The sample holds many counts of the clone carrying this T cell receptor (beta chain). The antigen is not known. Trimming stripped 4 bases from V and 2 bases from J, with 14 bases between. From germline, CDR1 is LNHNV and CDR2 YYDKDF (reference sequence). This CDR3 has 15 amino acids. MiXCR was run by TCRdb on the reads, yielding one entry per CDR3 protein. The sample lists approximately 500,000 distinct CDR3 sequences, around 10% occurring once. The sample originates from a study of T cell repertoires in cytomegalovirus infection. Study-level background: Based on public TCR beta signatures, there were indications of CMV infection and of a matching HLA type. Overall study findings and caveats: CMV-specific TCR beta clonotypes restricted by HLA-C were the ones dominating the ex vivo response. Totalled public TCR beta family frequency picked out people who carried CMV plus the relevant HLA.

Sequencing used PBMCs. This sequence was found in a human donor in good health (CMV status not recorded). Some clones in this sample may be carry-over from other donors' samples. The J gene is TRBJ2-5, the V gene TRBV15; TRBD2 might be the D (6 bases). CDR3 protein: CATSTIGLRQETQYF. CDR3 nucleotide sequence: TGTGCCACCAGCACTATAGGACTACGGCAAGAGACCCAGTACTTC.